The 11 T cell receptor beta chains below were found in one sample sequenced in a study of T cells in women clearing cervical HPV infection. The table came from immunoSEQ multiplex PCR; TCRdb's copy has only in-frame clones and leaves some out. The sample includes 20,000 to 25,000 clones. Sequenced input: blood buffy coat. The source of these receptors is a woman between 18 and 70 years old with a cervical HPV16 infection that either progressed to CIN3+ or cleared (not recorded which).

CDR3: CASSQEISSSYEQYF. The CDR3 DNA, read in part, is TGTGCCAGCAGCCAAGAGATCTCTAGCTCCTACGAG. V usage is TRBV4-2 and J usage is TRBJ2-7; D not resolved. The read terminates 3 residues ahead of where the CDR3 ends, so the germline J gene completes it. The V gene's germline CDR1 is LGHNA and CDR2 YNFKEQ. CDR3 size: 15 residues. V was clipped by 0 bases and J by 0 bases, with 9 bases between them.

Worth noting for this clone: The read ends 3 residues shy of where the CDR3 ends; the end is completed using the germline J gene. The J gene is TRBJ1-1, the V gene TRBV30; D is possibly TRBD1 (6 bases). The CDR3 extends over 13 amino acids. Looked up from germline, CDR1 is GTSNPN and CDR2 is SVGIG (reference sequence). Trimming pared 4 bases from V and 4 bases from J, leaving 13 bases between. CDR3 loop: CAWTLGQITEAFF. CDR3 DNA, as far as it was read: TGTGCCTGGACCCTAGGACAGATCACTGAA. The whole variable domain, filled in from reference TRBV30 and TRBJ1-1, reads SQTIHQWPATLVQPVGSPLSLECTVEGTSNPNLYWYRQAAGRGLQLLFYSVGIGQISSEVPQNLSASRPQDRQFILSSKKLLLSDSGFYLCAWTLGQITEAFFGQGTRLTVV.

CDR3 amino acids: CASSIDLRRQGRQPQHF. The covered CDR3 bases are TGTGCCAGTAGTATAGATTTACGGCGACAGGGGCGTCAGCCC. This chain uses TRBV19 with TRBJ1-5, with TRBD1 identical over 8 bases. The read ends 3 residues early relative to the CDR3; the germline J gene fills the gap. The CDR3 loop spans 17 amino acids. Germline loops: CDR1 LNHDA, CDR2 SQIVND (reference sequence). The ends lost 0 bases at V and 6 bases at J; junction bases unmatched: 10.

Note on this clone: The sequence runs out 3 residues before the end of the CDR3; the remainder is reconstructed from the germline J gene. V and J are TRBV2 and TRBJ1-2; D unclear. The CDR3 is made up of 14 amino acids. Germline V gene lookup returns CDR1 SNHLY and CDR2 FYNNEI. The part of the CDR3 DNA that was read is TGTGCCAGCAAAGTCCAGCGGTACACAGATACC. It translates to CASKVQRYTDT. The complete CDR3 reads CASKVQRYTDTYTF.

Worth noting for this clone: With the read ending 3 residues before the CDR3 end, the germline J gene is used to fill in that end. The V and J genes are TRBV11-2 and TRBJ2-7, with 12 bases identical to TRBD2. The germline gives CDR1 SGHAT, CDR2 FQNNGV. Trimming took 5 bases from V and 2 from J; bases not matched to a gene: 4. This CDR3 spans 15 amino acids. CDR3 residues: CASSPLAGGPYEQYF. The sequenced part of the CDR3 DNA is TGTGCCAGCAGCCCTCTAGCGGGAGGGCCCTACGAG.

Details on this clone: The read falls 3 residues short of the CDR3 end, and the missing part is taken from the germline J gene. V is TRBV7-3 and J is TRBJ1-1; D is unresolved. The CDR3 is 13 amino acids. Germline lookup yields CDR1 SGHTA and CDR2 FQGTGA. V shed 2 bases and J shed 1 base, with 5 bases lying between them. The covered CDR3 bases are TGTGCCAGCAGCTTAGAGGCGAACACTGAA. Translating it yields CASSLEANTE. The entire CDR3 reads CASSLEANTEAFF.

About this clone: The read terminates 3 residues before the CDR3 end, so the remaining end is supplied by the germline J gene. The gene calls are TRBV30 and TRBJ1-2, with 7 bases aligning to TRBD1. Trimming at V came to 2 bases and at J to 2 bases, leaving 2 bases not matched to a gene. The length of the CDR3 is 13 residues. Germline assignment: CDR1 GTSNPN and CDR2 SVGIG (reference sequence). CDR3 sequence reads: CAWSLQGNYGYTF. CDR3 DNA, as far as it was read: TGTGCCTGGAGTTTACAGGGGAACTATGGC.

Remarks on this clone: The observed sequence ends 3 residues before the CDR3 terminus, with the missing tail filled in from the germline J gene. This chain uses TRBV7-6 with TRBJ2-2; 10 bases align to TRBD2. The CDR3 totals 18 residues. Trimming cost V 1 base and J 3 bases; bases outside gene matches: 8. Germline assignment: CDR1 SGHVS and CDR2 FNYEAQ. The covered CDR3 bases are TGTGCCAGCAGCTTAGAGTCAGCGGGGGGGTCCTACACCGGGGAG. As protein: CASSLESAGGSYTGE. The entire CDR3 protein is CASSLESAGGSYTGELFF.

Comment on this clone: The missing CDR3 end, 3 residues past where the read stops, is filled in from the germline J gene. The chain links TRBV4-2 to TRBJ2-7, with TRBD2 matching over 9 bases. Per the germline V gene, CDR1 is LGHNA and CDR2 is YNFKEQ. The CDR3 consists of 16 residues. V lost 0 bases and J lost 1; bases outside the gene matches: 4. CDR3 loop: CASSQEASGVSYEQYF. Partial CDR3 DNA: TGTGCCAGCAGCCAAGAAGCTAGCGGGGTGTCCTACGAG.

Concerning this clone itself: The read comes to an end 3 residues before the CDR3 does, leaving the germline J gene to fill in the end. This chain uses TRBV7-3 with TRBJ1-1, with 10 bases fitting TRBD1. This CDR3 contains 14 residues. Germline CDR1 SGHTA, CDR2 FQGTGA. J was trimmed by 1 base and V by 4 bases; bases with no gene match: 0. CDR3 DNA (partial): TGTGCCAGCAGCTGGGACAGGGGGAACACTGAA. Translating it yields CASSWDRGNTE. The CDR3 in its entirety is CASSWDRGNTEAFF.

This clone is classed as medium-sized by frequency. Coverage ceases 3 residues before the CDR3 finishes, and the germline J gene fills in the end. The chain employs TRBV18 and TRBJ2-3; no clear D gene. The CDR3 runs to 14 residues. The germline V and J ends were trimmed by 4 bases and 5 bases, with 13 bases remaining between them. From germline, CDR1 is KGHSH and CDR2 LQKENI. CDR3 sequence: CASSLAGVGDTQYF. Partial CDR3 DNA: TGTGCCAGCTCACTCGCAGGCGTCGGAGATACG. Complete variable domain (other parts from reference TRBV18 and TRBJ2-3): NAGVMQNPRHLVRRRGQEARLRCSPMKGHSHVYWYRQLPEEGLKFMVYLQKENIIDESGMPKERFSAEFPKEGPSILRIQQVVRGDSAAYFCASSLAGVGDTQYFGPGTRLTVL.